The clone carrying this T cell receptor (beta chain) was recorded many times. The authors isolated PBMCs from around 10 ml of fresh peripheral blood. CDR3 length: 15 amino acids. From germline, CDR1 is SNHLY and CDR2 FYNNEI. Trimming removed 11 bases from V and 3 bases from J, with 23 bases in between. These data come from a study of Graves' ophthalmopathy and Graves' hyperthyroidism. Amplification of the TCR beta CDR3 regions used RNA transcripts (as template). First-round RT-PCR used HTBI primers; second-round multiplex PCR followed. MiXCR, run by TCRdb on the multiplex PCR reads, gives a single entry per CDR3 protein. The data contain hundreds of thousands of distinct CDR3 sequences, about 20% of them seen just once; the ten biggest clones take up around 6.9%.

This receptor was obtained from a woman aged 18-29 years with stable Graves' hyperthyroidism. Some clones in this sample may be carry-over from other donors' samples. The gene calls are TRBV2 and TRBJ2-7; D possibly corresponds to TRBD1 (6 bases). The sequenced sample was peripheral blood. As DNA, the CDR3 is TGTGCCTACAGTGGAACGGGACATGGGGACTACGAGCAGTACTTC. Translated: CAYSGTGHGDYEQYF.